The present T cell receptor (beta chain) was sequenced within a study of blood T cell repertoires in COVID-19 (TCRdb year 2020). A note on the overall study: The collaborator samples originated in the United States, Italy and Spain and spanned the acute and convalescent phases of COVID-19. The prospective study material was composed of cDNA or gDNA derived from T cells, B-cell-depleted T cells, or PBMCs. The dataset comprised deeply sampled blood TCRbeta repertoires from subjects exposed to, actively infected with, or recovered from COVID-19. A freely available public database, intended as a resource for researchers studying the immune response to SARS-CoV-2, is where the repertoires were released. Samples were obtained from the ongoing ImmuneRACE study (first 160 participants) and from some 1,200 subjects provided by 6 global collaborators. A de-identified subject ID, COVID-19 status, age in years and sex were almost always included in the sample metadata. Where available, HLA class I and class II types were obtained from metadata supplied by the sample provider rather than from assay-based typing.

The collaborating institutions used their own protocols to collect whole blood in K2EDTA tubes. For TCRbeta analysis, collaborators shipped samples as frozen whole blood, isolated PBMCs, or DNA extracted from either of those sample types. This clone appeared a few times. There is no known antigen for this receptor. One base away there is no much larger clone; base qualities are not given. The immunoSEQ Assay, a bias-controlled multiplex PCR, was used to amplify TCRbeta CDR3 regions from genomic DNA. In the authors' own workflow: Within the assay, amplification of reference gene primers was used to estimate how many nucleated cells each sample contained. To quantify the absolute abundance of each unique TCRbeta CDR3 rearrangement, sequence reads were collapsed and filtered. Productive Simpson clonality was computed per sample as the square root of Simpson's diversity index over productive rearrangements. As stored in TCRdb, this immuneACCESS dataset retains in-frame rearrangements with V and J assigned. A fraction of the clones does not appear; measured against another copy, unresolved V genes explain less than half of the discrepancy, and the remainder lacks a known reason. V, J and clone size reflect that table, while D and trimming were determined from the DNA. For this sample there are fewer than 120,000 clones; 65% to 80% appear just once. The ten largest clones capture 6% to 8% of the sample.

Results and caveats for the whole study, not just this receptor: How much clinical and demographic metadata was included differed by source and by participant, and the metadata was provided uncurated.

From cysteine to phenylalanine, the CDR3 is 14 amino acids long. Here the CDR3 DNA is all that survives: 42 bases in frame from base 1. Trimming at the junction amounts to 4 bases on V and 1 base on J, and the germline ends lie 11 bases apart. Taken from the germline V gene, the CDR1 and CDR2 loops are SGHRS and YFSETQ. The sample consisted of peripheral blood. The sequence is built from TRBV5-1 and TRBJ1-1; the D region possibly corresponds to TRBD1 (6 bases align). This TCR was sampled from a woman in her fifties or sixties with acute or convalescent COVID-19. The nucleotide sequence is TGCGCCAGCAGCATACAGGGCAGGAACACTGAAGCTTTCTTT. Its coded protein is CASSIQGRNTEAFF.